This T cell receptor beta chain was profiled in a study of T cells after yellow fever vaccination. Study-level points and caveats: A weaker secondary response peaked on day 5, the primary on day 15. After the booster, around 95% of CD4 and approximately 87% of CD8 primary-response clones were re-detected.

5'RACE template switching added a universal primer site and UMIs to TCR cDNA. TCRdb reprocessed the 5' RACE reads with MiXCR, giving one entry per CDR3 protein. The sample includes roughly 350,000 distinct CDR3 sequences, about 4% seen only once; the top ten take about 22%. The germline V and J ends were trimmed by 7 bases and 5 bases, with 11 bases remaining between them. Germline V lookup: CDR1 SNHLY, CDR2 FYNNEI. The CDR3 sequence is 13 residues long. There are a few counts of this clonotype. Its specificity is not known. This sequence was found in a man aged 18 to 35 who received the YFV17D yellow fever vaccine. The J gene is TRBJ2-2, the V gene TRBV2, with D tentatively TRBD1 or TRBD2 (6 bases each). The starting material was PBMCs, obtained 5 days after the yellow fever booster vaccination. CDR3 in DNA: TGTGCCAGCAACCGGGGGCTTACCGGGGAGCTGTTTTTT. Its translation is CASNRGLTGELFF.